This T cell receptor (beta chain) derives from a study of T cells after yellow fever vaccination. Study-wide background: SMART-Seq v4 Ultra Low Input prepared the low-cell-number fractions.

V was cut by 6 bases and J by 5 bases, with 13 bases left in between. CDR3 size: 13 residues. CDR1 MNHNS and CDR2 SASEGT come from the germline V gene. The table lists this clonotype with a few counts. TCRdb called the 5' RACE reads again in MiXCR, with one record for every CDR3 protein. The sample shows about 340,000 distinct CDR3 sequences, 8.5% to 9% of them seen only once. The origin of this receptor is a man aged 18 to 29 who received the YFV17D yellow fever vaccine. The V and J genes are TRBV6-1 and TRBJ2-5; D might be TRBD1 (5 bases). The sequenced sample was PBMCs, obtained on the day of the first yellow fever vaccination. In DNA, the CDR3 is TGTGCCAGCAGAATCACAGGTGGGGAGACCCAGTACTTC. This sequence encodes CASRITGGETQYF.